The clone carrying this T cell receptor (beta chain) was recorded many times. This CDR3 is 14 amino acids long. TCRdb reanalysed the 5' RACE reads using MiXCR and keeps one entry per CDR3 protein. The sample gives tens of thousands of distinct CDR3 sequences, approximately 10% of which show up once; over 3.5% is in the top ten. The source of the sample is a study of neurological immune-mediated disorders. This rearrangement joins TRBV21-1 to TRBJ2-3; the table calls TRBD1, which could not be checked here. TRBV21-1 is described as a pseudogene. The sequence was collected from a woman younger than 45 with HTLV-1-associated myelopathy (HAM/TSP). The sample taken for sequencing was CD4+ T cells from blood. The CDR3 spells CASSHGGGVDTQYF. The CDR3 DNA reads as TGTGCCAGCAGCCATGGCGGGGGCGTTGATACGCAGTATTTT.